Listed below are T cell receptor beta chains from one sample, sequenced in a study of blood T cell repertoires in COVID-19. Method: immunoSEQ multiplex PCR; TCRdb's copy keeps in-frame clones and lacks some. The sample lists roughly 570,000 clones, 70% to 90% occurring once. Sequenced: peripheral blood. The receptors come from a woman aged 50 to 60 with COVID-19, enrolled during active disease. CDR3s include the opening cysteine and the closing phenylalanine or tryptophan. D genes are given only for firm matches. Size values are once, few and many counts, or a class for expanded clones, and some rows have none.

j_gene	v_gene	abundance	d_gene	CDR3nt	CDR3aa
TRBJ2-7	TRBV6-5	.	TRBD1	TGTGCCAGCGTAGGGACAGTATCCTACGAGCAGTACTTC	CASVGTVSYEQYF
TRBJ1-2	TRBV5-1	.	.	TGCGCCAGCAGCCCAGGGGACTATGGCTACACCTTC	CASSPGDYGYTF
TRBJ2-7	TRBV27	.	.	TGTGCCAGCAGTTTATTCCAGGGACTCCATACCTACGAGCAGTACTTC	CASSLFQGLHTYEQYF
TRBJ2-2	TRBV27	.	TRBD1	TGTGCCAGCAGTTTGCACACAGGGGCGGGGGAGCTGTTTTTT	CASSLHTGAGELFF
TRBJ1-3	TRBV30	.	TRBD1	TGTGCCTGGAGAGGGGGACAGGGGGCAGGGAACACCATATATTTT	CAWRGGQGAGNTIYF
TRBJ1-5	TRBV19	.	.	TGTGCCAGTAGTATCGGTTGGCAGGGCAACCCTCAGCCCCAGCATTTT	CASSIGWQGNPQPQHF
TRBJ2-7	TRBV9	.	.	TGTGCCAGCCCCCCAGGGGAGGGTTGTATCTACGAGCAGTACTTC	CASPPGEGCIYEQYF
TRBJ2-3	TRBV7-6	.	.	TGTGCCAGCAGCCTCTTGGGGACTAGCACAGATACGCAGTATTTT	CASSLLGTSTDTQYF
TRBJ1-5	TRBV19	.	TRBD1	TGTGCCAGTAGTCACGGGACAGGGCACAATCAGCCCCAGCATTTT	CASSHGTGHNQPQHF
TRBJ1-5	TRBV2	.	TRBD1	TGTGCCAGCAGGAGGGACAGGTTGACTCAGCCCCAGCATTTT	CASRRDRLTQPQHF
TRBJ1-5	TRBV24-1	.	.	TGTGCCACCAGTGACCGTTCGATGGGCAATCCCCAGCATTTT	CATSDRSMGNPQHF
TRBJ2-3	TRBV3-1/TRBV3-2	.	TRBD2	TGTGCCAGCAGCCAAGCGACTAGCGGGTCACAGTATTTT	CASSQATSGSQYF
TRBJ1-6	TRBV2	.	.	TGTGCCAGCATGTCCCGGAGCTCCTATAATTCACCCCTCCACTTT	CASMSRSSYNSPLHF
TRBJ2-2	TRBV3-1/TRBV3-2	.	.	TGTGCCAGCAGCCAAGGGCGGCCCAGATTCACCGGGGAGCTGTTTTTT	CASSQGRPRFTGELFF
TRBJ1-2	TRBV6-1	.	TRBD1	TGTGCCAGCAGTGACCAATTCACAGGGGGCATTAACTATGGCTACACCTTC	CASSDQFTGGINYGYTF
TRBJ2-1	TRBV20-1	.	TRBD2	TGCAGTGCCCGTAGCGGGGGGGCCCAGTTCTTC	CSARSGGAQFF
TRBJ2-5	TRBV21-1	.	.	TGTGCCAGCAGCAAAAAGATAGGGCGGGGGAGCGAGCAGTGGGAGACCCAGTACTTC	CASSKKIGRGSEQWETQYF
TRBJ2-7	TRBV2	.	TRBD2	TGTGCCGGTCGGGGGGTCTCCTACGAGCAGTACTTC	CAGRGVSYEQYF
TRBJ1-2	TRBV28	.	.	TGTGCCAGCAGCCCTGGGGCGGACAACTATGGCTACACCTTC	CASSPGADNYGYTF
TRBJ2-2	TRBV13	.	.	TGTGCCAGCAGCTACACCGGGACACCTAACACCGGGGAGCTGTTTTTT	CASSYTGTPNTGELFF
TRBJ2-1	TRBV2	.	.	TGTGCCACCCAGGTTGGGGGGAACAATGAGCAGTTCTTC	CATQVGGNNEQFF
TRBJ2-6	TRBV27	.	.	TGTGCCAGCAGTTTCGGGGTGGCTGGGGCCAACGTCCTGACTTTC	CASSFGVAGANVLTF
TRBJ1-5	TRBV6-5	.	.	TGTGCCAGCAGTTACGTCCAGGTGAGTAGCAATCAGCCCCAGCATTTT	CASSYVQVSSNQPQHF
TRBJ1-5	TRBV2	once	.	TGTGCCAGCACTCCCCCGGGAGGGCTTAGCAATCAGCCCCAGCATTTT	CASTPPGGLSNQPQHF
TRBJ1-5	TRBV27	.	.	TGTGCCAGCAGTTTACGGCGGGGCCATAGCAATCAGCCCCAGCATTTT	CASSLRRGHSNQPQHF
TRBJ1-2	TRBV19	.	.	TGTGCCAGTAGCCCAGGACCCGGGCAGGGTGGCTACACCTTC	CASSPGPGQGGYTF
TRBJ2-7	TRBV3-1/TRBV3-2	.	.	TGTGCCAGCAGTCGGAACAGAAACTACGAGCAGTACTTC	CASSRNRNYEQYF
TRBJ1-1	TRBV18	few	.	TGTGCCAGCTCACCAGTTCCCAGGGGTGAAGCTTTCTTT	CASSPVPRGEAFF
TRBJ2-2	TRBV10-3	.	.	TGTGCCATCAGTGAAAACAGGGAGTGGGTGGCCGGGGAGCTGTTTTTT	CAISENREWVAGELFF
TRBJ1-6	TRBV4-1	.	TRBD1	TGCGCCAGCAGCCTGGGTTTGAGGACAGGGGTCAATTCACCCCTCCACTTT	CASSLGLRTGVNSPLHF
TRBJ1-2	TRBV5-1	.	TRBD1	TGCGCCAGCAGCTTGCTACAGGGGACGGACTATGGCTACACCTTC	CASSLLQGTDYGYTF
TRBJ1-5	TRBV12-3/TRBV12-4	.	TRBD1	TGTGCCAGCAGTTCCAGGGGGGCCCAGCATTTT	CASSSRGAQHF
TRBJ2-6	TRBV7-8	.	TRBD2	TGTGCCAGCAGCTTAGCGGGGGGGGGAGGGCCCCTTTTTGGTGGGGCCAACGTCCTGACTTTC	CASSLAGGGGPLFGGANVLTF
TRBJ2-1	TRBV3-1/TRBV3-2	.	.	TGTGCCAGCAGCCCGTTGCTCGGGAATGAGCAGTTCTTC	CASSPLLGNEQFF
TRBJ1-1	TRBV11-2	.	TRBD1	TGTGCCAGCAGCTTAGAGTACAGGGGGAACACTGAAGCTTTCTTT	CASSLEYRGNTEAFF
TRBJ2-5	TRBV2	.	TRBD1	TGTGCCAGCAGTTCCATCCGGGACAGGGTATCGCGGACCCAGTACTTC	CASSSIRDRVSRTQYF
TRBJ1-4	TRBV5-1	.	TRBD1	TGCGCCAGCAGATCCGGGACAGCTAATGAAAAACTGTTTTTT	CASRSGTANEKLFF
TRBJ2-2	TRBV6-5	.	.	TGTGCCAGCAGCCTCAGGGTGGCCGGGGAGCTGTTTTTT	CASSLRVAGELFF
TRBJ1-5	TRBV4-1	.	TRBD1	TGCGCCAGCAGCCAAGCTTGGACAGGGTTGGAAGGGCCCCAGCATTTT	CASSQAWTGLEGPQHF
TRBJ1-6	TRBV6-5	.	.	TGTGCCAGCAGCTTAGGACGACAGGAGAGGTCACCCCTCCACTTT	CASSLGRQERSPLHF
TRBJ2-1	TRBV2	.	TRBD2	TGTGCCAGCAGTGCCCCTTGGGCGGGGGGAAGGTCCTACAATGAGCAGTTCTTC	CASSAPWAGGRSYNEQFF
TRBJ1-2	TRBV7-9	.	TRBD1	TGTGCCAGCAGCTTGGGACAGAACTATGGCTACACCTTC	CASSLGQNYGYTF
TRBJ1-4	TRBV29-1	.	.	TGCAGCGTTGTCGGCGGCTCAACTAATGAAAAACTGTTTTTT	CSVVGGSTNEKLFF
TRBJ2-3	TRBV4-1	.	.	TGCGCCAGCAGCCAGTTTCAGGCAGGGAGCACAGATACGCAGTATTTT	CASSQFQAGSTDTQYF
TRBJ2-3	TRBV5-1	.	TRBD1	TGCGCCAGCAGCCCTAGGACAGGGAGCACAGATACGCAGTATTTT	CASSPRTGSTDTQYF
TRBJ1-2	TRBV12-3/TRBV12-4	.	.	TGTGCCAGCACCTCGGGGGAGGGTGGCTACACCTTC	CASTSGEGGYTF
TRBJ2-1	TRBV24-1	.	TRBD2	TGTGCCACCAGTGATGGGGGGGAGTACAATGAGCAGTTCTTC	CATSDGGEYNEQFF
TRBJ1-2	TRBV30	.	TRBD1	TGTGCCTGGCGGGACCGGGACAGGGGGCGCCCCTATGGCTACACCTTC	CAWRDRDRGRPYGYTF
TRBJ2-7	TRBV5-4	.	.	TGTGCCAGCAGCCTGAACGACAGGTTCTACTACGAGCAGTACTTC	CASSLNDRFYYEQYF
TRBJ2-1	TRBV3-1/TRBV3-2	once	TRBD2	TGTGCCAGCAGCCAAGATTCGGCCGGGGGGGAGCAGTTCTTC	CASSQDSAGGEQFF
TRBJ1-1	TRBV30	.	TRBD1	TGTGCCTGGAGGACAGGGATCGACACTGAAGCTTTCTTT	CAWRTGIDTEAFF
TRBJ2-1	TRBV2	.	TRBD2	TGTGCCAGCAGTGAAGAGCGGGGGGGCCTCGATGAGCAGTTCTTC	CASSEERGGLDEQFF
TRBJ2-2	TRBV6-4	once	TRBD1	TGTGCCAGCGGACGGACAGGGAATAGCCGGGAGCTGTTTTTT	CASGRTGNSRELFF
TRBJ2-3	TRBV2	.	.	TGTGCCAGCGGCACCGTCGATACGCAGTATTTT	CASGTVDTQYF
TRBJ1-2	TRBV5-4	.	.	TGTGCCAGCAGCATCGACAGGCACTATGGCTACACCTTC	CASSIDRHYGYTF
TRBJ2-7	TRBV5-1	.	TRBD2	TGCGCCAGCAGCCTTAGGGGCGGGAGCTCCTACGAGCAGTACTTC	CASSLRGGSSYEQYF
TRBJ2-7	TRBV5-6	.	TRBD1	TGTGCCAGCAGCTTGCTCGGACAGGGGTCCTACGAGCAGTACTTC	CASSLLGQGSYEQYF
TRBJ2-5	TRBV7-8	.	.	TGTGCCAGCAGCCCTCGGTCCCTCGAGCCCCAAGAGACCCAGTACTTC	CASSPRSLEPQETQYF
TRBJ1-1	TRBV15	.	TRBD1	TGTGCCACCAGCGTGGGACAGGCGAACACTGAAGCTTTCTTT	CATSVGQANTEAFF